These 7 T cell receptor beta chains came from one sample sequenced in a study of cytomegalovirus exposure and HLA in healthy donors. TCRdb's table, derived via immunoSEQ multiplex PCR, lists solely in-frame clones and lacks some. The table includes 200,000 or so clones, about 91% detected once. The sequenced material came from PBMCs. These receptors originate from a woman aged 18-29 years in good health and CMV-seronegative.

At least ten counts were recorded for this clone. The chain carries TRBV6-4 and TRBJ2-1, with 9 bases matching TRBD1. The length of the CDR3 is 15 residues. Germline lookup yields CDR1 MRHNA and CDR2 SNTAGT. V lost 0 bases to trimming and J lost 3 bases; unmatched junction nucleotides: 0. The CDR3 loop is CASSDSTGGYNEQFF. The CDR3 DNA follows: TGTGCCAGCAGTGACTCGACAGGGGGCTACAATGAGCAGTTCTTC.

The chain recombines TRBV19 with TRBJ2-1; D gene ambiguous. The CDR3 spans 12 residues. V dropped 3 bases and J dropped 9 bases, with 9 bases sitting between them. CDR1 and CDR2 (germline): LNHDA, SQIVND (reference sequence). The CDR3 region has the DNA TGTGCCAGTAGTATCGATGCGGCTGAGCAGTTCTTC. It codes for CASSIDAAEQFF.

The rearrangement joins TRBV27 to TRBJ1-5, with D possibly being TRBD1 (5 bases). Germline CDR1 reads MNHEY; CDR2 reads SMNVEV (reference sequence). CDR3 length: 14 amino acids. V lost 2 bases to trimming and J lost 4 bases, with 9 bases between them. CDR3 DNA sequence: TGTGCCAGCAGTTTACAGGGAAGAAATCAGCCCCAGCATTTT. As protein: CASSLQGRNQPQHF.

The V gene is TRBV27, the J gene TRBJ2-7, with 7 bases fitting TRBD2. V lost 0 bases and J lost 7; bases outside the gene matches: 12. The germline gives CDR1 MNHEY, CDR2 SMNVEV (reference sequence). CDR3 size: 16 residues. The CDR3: CASSLSGGVLGFEQYF. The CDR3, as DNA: TGTGCCAGCAGTTTATCGGGGGGGGTATTGGGGTTTGAGCAGTACTTC.

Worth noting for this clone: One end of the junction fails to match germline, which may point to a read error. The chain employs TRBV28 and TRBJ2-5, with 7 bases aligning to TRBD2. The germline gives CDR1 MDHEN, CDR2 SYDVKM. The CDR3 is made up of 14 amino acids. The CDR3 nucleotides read TGTGCCAGCAGTTTAGCGGGACTGGCGGGAGACCCACACTTC. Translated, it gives CASSLAGLAGDPHF.

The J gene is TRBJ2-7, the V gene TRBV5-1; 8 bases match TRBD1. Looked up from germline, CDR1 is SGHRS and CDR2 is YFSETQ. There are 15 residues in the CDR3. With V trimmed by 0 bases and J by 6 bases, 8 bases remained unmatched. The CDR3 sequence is CASSLGDRGTGEQYF. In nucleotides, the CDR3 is TGCGCCAGCAGCTTGGGCGACAGGGGTACGGGCGAGCAGTACTTC.

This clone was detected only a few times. This chain's CDR3 is CAALSTGRNTEAFF. The CDR3 DNA follows: TGTGCCGCCTTAAGCACCGGGAGGAACACTGAAGCTTTCTTT. This sequence joins TRBV28 and TRBJ1-1, with unresolved D. Trimming removed 11 bases from V and 1 base from J, with 17 bases in between. Germline CDR1 reads MDHEN; CDR2 reads SYDVKM. CDR3 size: 14 residues.